This T cell receptor beta chain was profiled in a study of T cell clusters in autoimmune cytopenias. Study summary: TRB sequencing had a median about 55,000 reads and roughly 2,400 distinct clonotypes per sample.

The CDR3 runs to 16 residues. Germline CDR1 and CDR2: SGHNT and YYREEE (reference sequence). Judged by frequency, this clonotype is medium-sized. Its cognate antigen is unknown. TRB rearrangements were amplified by touch-down multiplex PCR with mixed TRB-A/B primers. From its re-call of the multiplex PCR reads, TCRdb lists each CDR3 protein once, without DNA. This repertoire comprises over 7,000 distinct CDR3 sequences; its ten largest clones make up approximately 3.1%. Findings and limits, study-wide: No experiment has yet validated the function of the T cell clusters defined in silico. Primary autoimmune cytopenia patients seemingly lacked the physiological T cell clusters found in healthy donors. TRB repertoire shifts in secondary cytopenia and chronic lymphocytic leukemia mostly reflected lymphoma, not autoimmunity.

Each sample's input was 250 ng genomic DNA, some 38,000 genome equivalents. The chain has TRBV5-4 and TRBJ2-2; TCRdb names TRBD2, which stays unverified in the absence of DNA. This receptor was obtained from a human donor with an autoimmune cytopenia or autoimmune hepatitis (not recorded which). Sequencing was done on a sample of peripheral blood. CDR3 amino acids: CASSRGLAGNTGELFF.